The rows below give T cell receptor beta chains drawn from one sample of a study of CD8+ T cells in alopecia areata. Profiling relied on immunoSEQ multiplex PCR, and the TCRdb table lists in-frame clones only, not all of them. Of tens of thousands of clones listed, roughly 80% were seen once; the top ten hold approximately 18%. The sample comprised NKG2D-low CD8+ T cells sorted from blood. These receptors were taken from a human donor with alopecia areata. Both conserved end residues are trimmed from each CDR3. For some rows the clone size is stated as once, few or many, or as a class when expanded; others skip it.

size	J	V	CDR3
-	TRBJ2-1	TRBV27	ASSLGPTGEQF
-	TRBJ2-3	TRBV29-1	SVEEGQGHWRADTQY
-	TRBJ2-7	TRBV27	ASRVQGSYEQY
few	TRBJ2-7	TRBV14	ASCDRGHSYEQY
-	TRBJ2-6	TRBV19	ASSIPTGYSGANVLT
-	TRBJ2-3	TRBV29-1	SVVDPADTQY
-	TRBJ2-1	TRBV27	ANEGVADYNEQF
-	TRBJ2-7	TRBV27	ASRPGLAREQY
few	TRBJ1-5	TRBV7-9	ASSYDQGGNQPQH
-	TRBJ1-4	TRBV14	ASSQTHPLGRI
-	TRBJ1-2	TRBV4-1	ASSQDRNYGYT
-	TRBJ2-7	TRBV29-1	SVELGTGAYEQY
-	TRBJ1-2	TRBV7-9	ASRLFREGYGYT
-	TRBJ1-2	TRBV28	ASSPGRDRDPGYT
-	TRBJ2-1	TRBV6-5	ASTLLAGGPHEQF
-	TRBJ2-3	TRBV4-2	ASSQDLAGGPSTDTQY
-	TRBJ2-1	TRBV29-1	GLLAGLHNEQF
-	TRBJ2-1	TRBV5-1	ASSSAEFERGDNEQF
-	TRBJ2-7	TRBV5-8	ASTLLGDYEQY
-	TRBJ2-5	TRBV7-8	ASSLFGDKETQY
-	TRBJ2-3	TRBV5-1	ASRLTSGSTDTQY
-	TRBJ2-7	TRBV29-1	SVEKVASANYEQY
few	TRBJ1-2	TRBV9	ASSGNRDGYT
-	TRBJ2-1	TRBV28	ASSDGGHPSNEQF
-	TRBJ2-3	TRBV2	ASSTDTQY
few	TRBJ1-5	TRBV14	ASSPGGVSQPQH
-	TRBJ2-3	TRBV29-1	RAQGARGDTQY